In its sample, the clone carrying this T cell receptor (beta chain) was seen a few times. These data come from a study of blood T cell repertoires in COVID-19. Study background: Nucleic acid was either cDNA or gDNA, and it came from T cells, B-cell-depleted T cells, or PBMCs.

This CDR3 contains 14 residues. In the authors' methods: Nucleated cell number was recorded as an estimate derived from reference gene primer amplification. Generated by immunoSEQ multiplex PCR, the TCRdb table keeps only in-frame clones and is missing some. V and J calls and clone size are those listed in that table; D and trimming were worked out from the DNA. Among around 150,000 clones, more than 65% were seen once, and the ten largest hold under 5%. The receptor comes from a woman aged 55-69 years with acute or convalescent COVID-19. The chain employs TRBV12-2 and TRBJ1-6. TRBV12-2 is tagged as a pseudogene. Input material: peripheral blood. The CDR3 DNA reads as TGTGCAAGTCGCTTAATGCGCCGCGGGTCACCCCTCCACTTT. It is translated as CASRLMRRGSPLHF.